This TCR beta chain was sequenced during a study of brain metastases from non-small cell lung cancer. Some clones are missing from TCRdb's copy, which holds only in-frame ones; the method was immunoSEQ multiplex PCR. The sample carries over a thousand clones, approximately 77% recorded once. In germline, CDR1 is GTSNPN, CDR2 SVGIG (reference sequence). CDR3 size: 14 residues. V dropped 0 bases and J dropped 2 bases, with 10 bases sitting between them. This clone was seen only a few times. The sequenced sample consisted of tumor-adjacent normal tissue. The V call is TRBV30, the J call TRBJ1-1; TRBD1 might be the D (6 bases). The receptor comes from a donor aged 40 or over with non-small cell lung cancer. Here the CDR3 reads CAWSVGGTNTEAFF. CDR3 sequence (DNA): TGTGCCTGGAGTGTGGGAGGGACAAACACTGAAGCTTTCTTT.